This T cell receptor (beta chain) stems from a study of cytomegalovirus exposure and HLA in healthy donors. Study-wide results and caveats: Later on, an analysis tied under 20,000 TCR beta sequences to HLA alleles at 0.05 false discovery rate. CMV serostatus was the only immune exposure information that was available.

Amplification used 60 Vbeta primers and 13 Jbeta primers. The assay was immunoSEQ multiplex PCR, and TCRdb's table has in-frame clones only and misses some. The sample lists fewer than 200,000 clones; 60% to 80% were seen once. Germline V gives CDR1 SQVTM, CDR2 ANQGSEA. With 7 bases removed from V and 8 bases from J, the gap between germline ends came to 17 bases. This CDR3 is 13 amino acids long. About this clone itself: Its specificity is unknown.

The TCR originated in a young man in good health and CMV-seropositive. The sample taken for sequencing was PBMCs. The chain couples TRBV29-1 to TRBJ1-4; no clear D gene. DNA of the CDR3: TGCAGCGCCGGTAGGCAAGCAGGCGAAAAACTGTTTTTT. As protein: CSAGRQAGEKLFF.